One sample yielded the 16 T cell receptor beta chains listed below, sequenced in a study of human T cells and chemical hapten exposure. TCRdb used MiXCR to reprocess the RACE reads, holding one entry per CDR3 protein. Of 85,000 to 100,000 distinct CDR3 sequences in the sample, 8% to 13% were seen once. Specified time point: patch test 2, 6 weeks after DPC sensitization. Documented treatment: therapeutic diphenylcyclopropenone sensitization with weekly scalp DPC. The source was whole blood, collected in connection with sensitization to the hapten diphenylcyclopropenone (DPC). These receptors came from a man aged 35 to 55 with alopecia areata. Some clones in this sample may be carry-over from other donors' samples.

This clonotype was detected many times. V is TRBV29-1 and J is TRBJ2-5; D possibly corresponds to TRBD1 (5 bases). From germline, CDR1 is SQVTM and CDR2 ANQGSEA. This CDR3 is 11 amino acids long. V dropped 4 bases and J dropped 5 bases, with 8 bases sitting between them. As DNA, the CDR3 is TGCAGCGTTGGCAGGGTTGAGACCCAGTACTTC. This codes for CSVGRVETQYF.

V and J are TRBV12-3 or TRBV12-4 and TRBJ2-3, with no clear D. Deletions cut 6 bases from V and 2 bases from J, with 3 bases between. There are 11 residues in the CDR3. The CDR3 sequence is CASRYTDTQYF. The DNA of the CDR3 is TGTGCCAGCAGATACACAGATACGCAGTATTTT.

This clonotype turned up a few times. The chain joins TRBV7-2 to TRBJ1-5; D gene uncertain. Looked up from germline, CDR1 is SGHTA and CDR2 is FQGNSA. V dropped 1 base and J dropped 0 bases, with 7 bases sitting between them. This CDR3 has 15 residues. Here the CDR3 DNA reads TGTGCCAGCAGCTTAGGAGGTATTAGCAATCAGCCCCAGCATTTT. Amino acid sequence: CASSLGGISNQPQHF.

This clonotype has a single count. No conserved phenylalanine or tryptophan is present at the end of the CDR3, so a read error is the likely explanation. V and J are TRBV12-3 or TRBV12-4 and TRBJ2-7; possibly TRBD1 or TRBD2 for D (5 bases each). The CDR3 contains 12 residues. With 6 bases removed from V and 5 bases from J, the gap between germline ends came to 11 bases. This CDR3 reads CASSLGVHEQYL. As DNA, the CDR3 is TGTGCCAGCAGCCTGGGGGTCCACGAGCAGTACCTC.

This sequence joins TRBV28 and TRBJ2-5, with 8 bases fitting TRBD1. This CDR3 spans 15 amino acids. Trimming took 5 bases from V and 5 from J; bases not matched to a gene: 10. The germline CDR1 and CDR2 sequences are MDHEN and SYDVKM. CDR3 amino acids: CASSGGQVQGETQYF. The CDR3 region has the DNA TGTGCCAGCAGTGGGGGACAGGTCCAGGGGGAGACCCAGTACTTC. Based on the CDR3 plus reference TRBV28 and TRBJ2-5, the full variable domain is DVKVTQSSRYLVKRTGEKVFLECVQDMDHENMFWYRQDPGLGLRLIYFSYDVKMKEKGDIPEGYSVSREKKERFSLILESASTNQTSMYLCASSGGQVQGETQYFGPGTRLLVL.

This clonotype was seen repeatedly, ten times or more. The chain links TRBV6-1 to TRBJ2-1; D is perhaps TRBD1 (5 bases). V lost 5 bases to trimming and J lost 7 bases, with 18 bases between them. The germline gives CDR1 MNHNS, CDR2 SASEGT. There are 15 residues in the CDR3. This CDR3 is CASSPGYGNGNEQFF. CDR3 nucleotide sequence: TGTGCCAGCAGTCCAGGGTATGGCAACGGGAATGAGCAGTTCTTC.

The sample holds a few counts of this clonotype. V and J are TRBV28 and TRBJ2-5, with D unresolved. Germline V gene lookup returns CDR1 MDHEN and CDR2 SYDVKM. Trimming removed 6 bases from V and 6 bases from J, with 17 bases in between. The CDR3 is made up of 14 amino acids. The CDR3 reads CASSSRGVLQTQYF. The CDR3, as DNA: TGTGCCAGCAGCTCTCGTGGGGTTCTGCAGACCCAGTACTTC.

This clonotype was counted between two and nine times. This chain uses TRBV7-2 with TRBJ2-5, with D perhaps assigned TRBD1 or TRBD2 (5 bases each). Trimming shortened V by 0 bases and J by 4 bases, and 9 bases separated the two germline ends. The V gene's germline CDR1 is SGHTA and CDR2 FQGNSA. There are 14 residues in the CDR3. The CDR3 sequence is CASSLALGPETQYF. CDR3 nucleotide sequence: TGTGCCAGCAGCTTAGCTCTGGGACCAGAGACCCAGTACTTC.

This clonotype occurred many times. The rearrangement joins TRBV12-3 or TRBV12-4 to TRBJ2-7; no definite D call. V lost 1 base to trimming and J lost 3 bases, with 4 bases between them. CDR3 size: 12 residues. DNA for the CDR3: TGTGCCAGCAGTTTAGATTACTACGAGCAGTACTTC. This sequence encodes CASSLDYYEQYF.

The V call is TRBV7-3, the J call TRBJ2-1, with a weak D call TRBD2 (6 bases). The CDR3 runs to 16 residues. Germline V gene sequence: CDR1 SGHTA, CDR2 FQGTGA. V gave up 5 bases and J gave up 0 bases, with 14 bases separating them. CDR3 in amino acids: CASSPLGGASYNEQFF. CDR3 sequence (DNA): TGTGCCAGCAGCCCCCTAGGAGGGGCCTCCTACAATGAGCAGTTCTTC.

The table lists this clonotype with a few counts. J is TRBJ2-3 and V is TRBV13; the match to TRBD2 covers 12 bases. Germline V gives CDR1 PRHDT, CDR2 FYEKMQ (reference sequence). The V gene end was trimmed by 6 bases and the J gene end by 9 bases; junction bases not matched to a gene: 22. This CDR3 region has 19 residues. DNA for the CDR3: TGTGCCAGCAGATCATTAAATCCGCCCCTAGCGGGGGGGCGGGGGACGCAGTATTTT. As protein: CASRSLNPPLAGGRGTQYF.

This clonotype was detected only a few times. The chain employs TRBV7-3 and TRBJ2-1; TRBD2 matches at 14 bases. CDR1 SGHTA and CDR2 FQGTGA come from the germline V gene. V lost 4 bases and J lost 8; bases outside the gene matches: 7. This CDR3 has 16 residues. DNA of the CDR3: TGTGCCAGCAGCTGGACCGGGACTAGCGGGAGAGATGAGCAGTTCTTC. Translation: CASSWTGTSGRDEQFF.

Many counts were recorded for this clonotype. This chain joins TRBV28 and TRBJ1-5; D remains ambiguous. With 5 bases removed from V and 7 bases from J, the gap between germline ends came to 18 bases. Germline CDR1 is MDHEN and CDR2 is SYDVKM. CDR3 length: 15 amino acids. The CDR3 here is CASSVIPGTEQPQHF. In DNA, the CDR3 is TGTGCCAGCAGTGTAATCCCCGGTACGGAACAGCCCCAGCATTTT.

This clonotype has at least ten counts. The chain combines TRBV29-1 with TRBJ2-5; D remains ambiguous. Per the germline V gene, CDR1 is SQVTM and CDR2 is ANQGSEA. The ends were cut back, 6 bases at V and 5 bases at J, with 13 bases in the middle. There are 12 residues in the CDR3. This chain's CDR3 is CSVVSFLETQYF. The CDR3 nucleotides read TGCAGCGTCGTTAGTTTCCTGGAGACCCAGTACTTC.

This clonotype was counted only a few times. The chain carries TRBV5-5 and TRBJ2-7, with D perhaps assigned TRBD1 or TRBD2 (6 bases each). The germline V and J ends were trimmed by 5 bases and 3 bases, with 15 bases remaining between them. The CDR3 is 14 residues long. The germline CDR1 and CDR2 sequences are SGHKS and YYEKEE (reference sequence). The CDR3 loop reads CASRPHGGGYEQYV. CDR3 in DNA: TGTGCCAGCAGACCTCACGGGGGCGGCTACGAGCAGTACGTC.

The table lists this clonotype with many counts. Written as DNA, the CDR3 is TGTGCCAGCAGTTTTGAGCAGCTAGCGGGAAGCACAGATACGCAGTATTTT. It translates to CASSFEQLAGSTDTQYF. V usage is TRBV6-5 and J usage is TRBJ2-3; 9 positions match TRBD2. CDR3 size: 17 residues. V lost 4 bases to trimming and J lost 0 bases; unmatched junction nucleotides: 8. Germline lookup yields CDR1 MNHEY and CDR2 SVGAGI.